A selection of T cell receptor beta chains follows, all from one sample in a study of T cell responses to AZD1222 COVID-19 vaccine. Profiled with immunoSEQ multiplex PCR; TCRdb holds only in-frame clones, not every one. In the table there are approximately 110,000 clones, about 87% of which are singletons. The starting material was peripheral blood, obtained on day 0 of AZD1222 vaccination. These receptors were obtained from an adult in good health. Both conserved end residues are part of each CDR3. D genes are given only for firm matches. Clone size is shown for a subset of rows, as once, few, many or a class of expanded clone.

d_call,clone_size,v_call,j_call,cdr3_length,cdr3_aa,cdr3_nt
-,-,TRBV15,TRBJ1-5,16,CATSRDEGEGNQPQHF,TGTGCCACCAGCAGAGATGAGGGCGAAGGCAATCAGCCCCAGCATTTT
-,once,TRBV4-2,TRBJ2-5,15,CASSQHDSGPQTQYF,TGTGCCAGCAGCCAACACGACTCGGGGCCCCAGACCCAGTACTTC
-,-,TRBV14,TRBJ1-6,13,CASSLWGASPLHF,TGTGCCAGCAGTCTTTGGGGGGCTTCACCCCTCCACTTT
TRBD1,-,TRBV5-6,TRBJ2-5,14,CASSFRDSQETQYF,TGTGCCAGCAGCTTTCGGGACAGTCAAGAGACCCAGTACTTC
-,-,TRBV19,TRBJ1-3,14,CASSARPLGDTIYF,TGTGCCAGTAGTGCCCGGCCTTTGGGGGACACCATATATTTT
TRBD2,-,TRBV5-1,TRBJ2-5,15,CASSLLAGKQETQYF,TGCGCCAGCAGCTTGTTAGCGGGGAAGCAAGAGACCCAGTACTTC
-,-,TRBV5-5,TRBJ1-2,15,CASSFGRTLNYGYTF,TGTGCCAGCAGCTTCGGGCGAACTCTTAACTATGGCTACACCTTC
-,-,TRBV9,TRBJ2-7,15,CASSVASGYTYEQYF,TGTGCCAGCAGCGTAGCATCAGGGTATACCTACGAGCAGTACTTC
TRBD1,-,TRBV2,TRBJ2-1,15,CASSADRAAYNEQFF,TGTGCCAGCAGTGCCGACAGGGCGGCCTACAATGAGCAGTTCTTC
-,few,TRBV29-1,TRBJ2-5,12,CSVPRDSSIQYF,TGCAGCGTGCCCCGGGACTCCAGTATCCAGTACTTC
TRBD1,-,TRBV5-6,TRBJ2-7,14,CASSRRDRVNEQYF,TGTGCCAGCAGCCGCCGGGACAGGGTAAACGAGCAGTACTTC
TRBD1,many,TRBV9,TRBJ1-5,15,CASSHRTGANQPQHF,TGTGCCAGCTCACACAGGACAGGGGCGAATCAGCCCCAGCATTTT
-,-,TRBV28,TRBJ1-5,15,CASSFPRQAGQPQHF,TGTGCCAGCAGTTTCCCTCGACAGGCGGGGCAGCCCCAGCATTTT
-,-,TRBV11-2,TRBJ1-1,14,CASSLDRTRTEAFF,TGTGCCAGCAGCTTAGACAGAACAAGGACTGAAGCTTTCTTT
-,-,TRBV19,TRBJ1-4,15,CASSIAGGGYEKLFF,TGTGCCAGTAGTATAGCAGGAGGCGGGTATGAAAAACTGTTTTTT
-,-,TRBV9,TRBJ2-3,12,CASSVAADTQYF,TGTGCCAGCAGCGTAGCCGCAGATACGCAGTATTTT
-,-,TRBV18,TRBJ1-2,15,CASSPPGGRNYGYTF,TGTGCCAGCTCACCCCCTGGGGGCAGGAACTATGGCTACACCTTC
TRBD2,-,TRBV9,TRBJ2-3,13,CARTGTSIGTQYF,TGTGCCAGGACCGGGACTAGCATCGGTACGCAGTATTTT
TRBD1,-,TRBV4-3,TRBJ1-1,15,CASSQNPTGGTEAFF,TGCGCCAGCAGCCAAAATCCAACAGGGGGGACTGAAGCTTTCTTT
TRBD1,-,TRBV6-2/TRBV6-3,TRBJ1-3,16,CASSPSDRGTGNTIYF,TGTGCCAGCAGCCCCTCGGACAGGGGAACTGGAAACACCATATATTTT
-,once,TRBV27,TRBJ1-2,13,CASSNRVNYGYTF,TGTGCCAGCAGCAACAGGGTGAACTATGGCTACACCTTC
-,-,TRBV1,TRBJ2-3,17,CTSNLPAGRKSPDTQYF,TGCACCAGCAACCTCCCTGCGGGCCGCAAAAGTCCAGATACGCAGTATTTT
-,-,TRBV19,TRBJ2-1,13,CASSVGGYNEQFF,TGTGCCAGTAGCGTCGGGGGTTACAATGAGCAGTTCTTC
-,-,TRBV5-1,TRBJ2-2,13,CASSFRASGELFF,TGCGCCAGCAGCTTTCGGGCTAGCGGGGAGCTGTTTTTT
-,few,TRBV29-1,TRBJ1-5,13,CSVELQGIGPQHF,TGCAGCGTTGAGCTCCAGGGTATCGGGCCCCAGCATTTT
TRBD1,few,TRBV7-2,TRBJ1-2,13,CASSLGQGEGYTF,TGTGCCAGCAGCTTAGGCCAGGGGGAAGGCTACACCTTC
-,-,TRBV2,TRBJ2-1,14,CASSEGGTPEGQFF,TGTGCCAGCAGTGAAGGAGGGACTCCTGAGGGGCAGTTCTTC
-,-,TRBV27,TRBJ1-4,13,CASRVALGEKLFF,TGTGCCAGCAGGGTGGCCCTGGGTGAAAAACTGTTTTTT
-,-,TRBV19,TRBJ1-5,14,CASSIPVGNQPQHF,TGTGCCAGTAGTATACCAGTTGGAAATCAGCCCCAGCATTTT
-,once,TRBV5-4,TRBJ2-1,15,CASSFKLGSYNEQFF,TGTGCCAGCAGCTTTAAACTGGGCTCCTACAATGAGCAGTTCTTC
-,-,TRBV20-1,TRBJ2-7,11,CSATTGYEQYF,TGCAGTGCTACGACCGGGTACGAGCAGTACTTC
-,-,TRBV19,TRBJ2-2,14,CASSPASYTGELFF,TGTGCCAGTAGTCCGGCTTCCTACACCGGGGAGCTGTTTTTT
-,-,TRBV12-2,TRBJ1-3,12,CASRFPINTIYF,TGTGCAAGTCGCTTTCCTATAAACACCATATATTTT
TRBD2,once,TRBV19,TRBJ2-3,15,CASTQLAGGSDTQYF,TGTGCCAGTACCCAACTAGCGGGAGGATCAGATACGCAGTATTTT
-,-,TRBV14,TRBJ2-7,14,CASSQASGTVEQYF,TGTGCCAGCAGCCAAGCCTCAGGCACCGTCGAGCAGTACTTC
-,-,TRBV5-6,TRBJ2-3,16,CASSYESTRLTDTQYF,TGTGCCAGCAGCTATGAGTCGACAAGGCTCACAGATACGCAGTATTTT
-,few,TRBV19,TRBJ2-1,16,CASSSGQSSSYNEQFF,TGTGCCAGTAGTTCTGGACAGTCCAGTTCCTACAATGAGCAGTTCTTC
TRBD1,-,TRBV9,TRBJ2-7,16,CASSGPTGITPYEQYF,TGTGCCAGCAGCGGTCCGACAGGGATCACCCCCTACGAGCAGTACTTC
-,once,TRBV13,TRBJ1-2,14,CASSASGTLDGYTF,TGTGCCAGCAGCGCCTCCGGGACCCTCGATGGCTACACCTTC
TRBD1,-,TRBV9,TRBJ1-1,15,CASSAGQGANTEAFF,TGTGCCAGCAGCGCTGGACAGGGGGCCAACACTGAAGCTTTCTTT
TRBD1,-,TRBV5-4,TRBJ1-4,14,CASSLDRGSEKLFF,TGTGCCAGCAGCTTGGACAGGGGTAGTGAAAAACTGTTTTTT
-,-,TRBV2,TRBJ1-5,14,CASSEVQGRQPQHF,TGTGCCAGCAGTGAAGTACAGGGTAGACAGCCCCAGCATTTT
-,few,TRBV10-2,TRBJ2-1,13,CATRVAASNEQFF,TGCGCCACCCGCGTGGCCGCCAGCAATGAGCAGTTCTTC
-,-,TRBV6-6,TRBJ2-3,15,CATQSKGGGTDTQYF,TGTGCCACCCAAAGCAAGGGAGGCGGCACAGATACGCAGTATTTT
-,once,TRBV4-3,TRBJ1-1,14,CASSQVTGNTEAFF,TGCGCCAGCAGCCAAGTAACAGGGAACACTGAAGCTTTCTTT
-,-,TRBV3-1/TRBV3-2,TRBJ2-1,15,CASSYRGSEANEQFF,TGTGCCAGCAGTTATCGGGGGTCCGAGGCAAATGAGCAGTTCTTC
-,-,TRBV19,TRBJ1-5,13,CATVGPNNQPQHF,TGTGCTACGGTGGGACCAAACAATCAGCCCCAGCATTTT
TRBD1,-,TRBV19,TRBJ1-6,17,CASRIDGPGQGSSPLHF,TGTGCCAGCAGGATCGATGGTCCGGGACAGGGTAGTTCACCCCTCCACTTT
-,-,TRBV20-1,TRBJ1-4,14,CSASPDGTNEKLFF,TGCAGTGCTAGTCCCGACGGAACTAATGAAAAACTGTTTTTT
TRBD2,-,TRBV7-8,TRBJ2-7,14,CASSPGWGGYEQYF,TGTGCCAGCAGCCCGGGGTGGGGGGGATACGAGCAGTACTTC
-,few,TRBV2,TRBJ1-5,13,CASRRSYNQPQHF,TGTGCCAGCAGGAGGAGCTACAATCAGCCCCAGCATTTT
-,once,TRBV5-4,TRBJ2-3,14,CASSLGRDTDTQYF,TGTGCCAGCAGCTTGGGGAGGGACACAGATACGCAGTATTTT
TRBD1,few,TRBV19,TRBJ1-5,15,CASTPGQGAGQPQHF,TGTGCCAGTACCCCGGGACAGGGAGCAGGGCAGCCCCAGCATTTT
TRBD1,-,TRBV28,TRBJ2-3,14,CASMGQSSTDTQYF,TGTGCCAGCATGGGACAGTCTAGCACAGATACGCAGTATTTT
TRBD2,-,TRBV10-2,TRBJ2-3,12,CASRNIAGSQYF,TGCGCCAGCAGAAACATAGCGGGTTCGCAGTATTTT
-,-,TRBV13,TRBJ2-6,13,CASSFAGANVLTF,TGTGCCAGCAGCTTCGCTGGGGCCAACGTCCTGACTTTC
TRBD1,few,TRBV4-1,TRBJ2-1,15,CASSQQGQAEHEQFF,TGCGCCAGCAGCCAACAGGGACAGGCTGAGCATGAGCAGTTCTTC
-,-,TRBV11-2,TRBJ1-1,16,CASSLAGSGGGTEAFF,TGTGCCAGCAGCTTAGCGGGCAGCGGGGGAGGTACTGAAGCTTTCTTT
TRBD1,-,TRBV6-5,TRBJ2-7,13,CAATGQGPYEQYF,TGTGCCGCGACGGGACAGGGCCCCTACGAGCAGTACTTC